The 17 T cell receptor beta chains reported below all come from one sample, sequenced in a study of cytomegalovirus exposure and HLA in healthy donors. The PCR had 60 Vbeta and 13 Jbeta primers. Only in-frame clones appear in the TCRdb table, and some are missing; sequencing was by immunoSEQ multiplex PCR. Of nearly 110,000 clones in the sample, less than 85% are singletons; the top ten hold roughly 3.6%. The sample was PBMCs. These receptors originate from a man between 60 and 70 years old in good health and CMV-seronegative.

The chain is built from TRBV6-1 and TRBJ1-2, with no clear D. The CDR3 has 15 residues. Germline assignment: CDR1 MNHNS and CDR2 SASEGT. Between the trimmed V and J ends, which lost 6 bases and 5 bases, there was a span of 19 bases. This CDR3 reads CASSYNAPSPYGYTF. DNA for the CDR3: TGTGCCAGCAGCTATAACGCCCCGAGCCCTTATGGCTACACCTTC.

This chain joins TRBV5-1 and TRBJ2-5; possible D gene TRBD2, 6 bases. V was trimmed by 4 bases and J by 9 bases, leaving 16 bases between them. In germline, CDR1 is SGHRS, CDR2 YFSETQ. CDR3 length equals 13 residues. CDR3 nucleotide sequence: TGCGCCAGCAGCGAAACTAGCTCCTTGGCCCAGTACTTC. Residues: CASSETSSLAQYF.

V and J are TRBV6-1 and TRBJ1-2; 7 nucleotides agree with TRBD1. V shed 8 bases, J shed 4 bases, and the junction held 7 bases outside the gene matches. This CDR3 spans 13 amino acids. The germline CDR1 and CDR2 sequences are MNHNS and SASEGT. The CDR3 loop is CASEVGTAYGYTF. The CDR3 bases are TGTGCCAGCGAGGTCGGGACAGCCTATGGCTACACCTTC.

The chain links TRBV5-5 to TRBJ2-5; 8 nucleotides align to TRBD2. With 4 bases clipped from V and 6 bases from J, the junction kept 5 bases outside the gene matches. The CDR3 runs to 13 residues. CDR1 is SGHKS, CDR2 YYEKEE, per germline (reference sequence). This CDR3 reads CASSRSGVQTQYF. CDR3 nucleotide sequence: TGTGCCAGCAGCCGTAGCGGGGTTCAGACCCAGTACTTC.

CDR3 sequence (DNA): TGTGCCAGCAGCCCATTAAACGGGGGGGCCTCGACAGATACGCAGTATTTT. The encoded protein is CASSPLNGGASTDTQYF. The chain joins TRBV7-2 to TRBJ2-3; 8 nucleotides agree with TRBD2. The junction had 13 bases not matched to a gene; V was cut back by 5 bases and J by 3 bases. This CDR3 has 17 amino acids. Germline CDR1 and CDR2: SGHTA and FQGNSA.

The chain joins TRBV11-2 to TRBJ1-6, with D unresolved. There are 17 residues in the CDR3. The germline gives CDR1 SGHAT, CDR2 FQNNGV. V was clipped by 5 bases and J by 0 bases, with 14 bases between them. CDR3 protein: CASSALHGSSYNSPLHF. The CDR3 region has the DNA TGTGCCAGCAGCGCCTTACATGGGAGCTCCTATAATTCACCCCTCCACTTT. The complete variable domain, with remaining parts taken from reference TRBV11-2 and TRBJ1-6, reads EAGVAQSPRYKIIEKRQSVAFWCNPISGHATLYWYQQILGQGPKLLIQFQNNGVVDDSQLPKDRFSAERLKGVDSTLKIQPAKLEDSAVYLCASSALHGSSYNSPLHFGNGTRLTVT.

CDR3 sequence (DNA): TGTGCCAGCAGCCAAGGGGGCAGTCTGGCGGAGCAGTACTTC. Protein product: CASSQGGSLAEQYF. The chain couples TRBV4-2 to TRBJ2-7; tentatively, D is TRBD1 (5 bases). Germline CDR1 LGHNA, CDR2 YNFKEQ. The V end lost 1 base, the J end lost 7 bases, and 14 bases lay between the germline ends. CDR3 length equals 14 residues.

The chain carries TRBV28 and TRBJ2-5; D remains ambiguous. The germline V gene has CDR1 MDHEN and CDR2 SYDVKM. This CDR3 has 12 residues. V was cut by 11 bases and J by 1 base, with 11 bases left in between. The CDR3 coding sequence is TGTGCCCTAGGTCCCCTCCAAGAGACCCAGTACTTC. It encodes CALGPLQETQYF.

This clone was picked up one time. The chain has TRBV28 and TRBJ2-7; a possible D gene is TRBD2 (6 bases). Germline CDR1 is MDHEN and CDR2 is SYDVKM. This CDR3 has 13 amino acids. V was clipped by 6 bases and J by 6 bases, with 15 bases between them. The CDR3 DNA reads TGTGCCAGCAGCAAGGGCAGGGAGGCCGAGCAGTACGTC. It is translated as CASSKGREAEQYV.

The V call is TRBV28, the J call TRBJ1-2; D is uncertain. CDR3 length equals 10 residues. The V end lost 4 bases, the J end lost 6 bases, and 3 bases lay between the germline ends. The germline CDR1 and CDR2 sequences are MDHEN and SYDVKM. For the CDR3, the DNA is TGTGCCAGCAGTTCCAATGGCTACACCTTC. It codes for CASSSNGYTF.

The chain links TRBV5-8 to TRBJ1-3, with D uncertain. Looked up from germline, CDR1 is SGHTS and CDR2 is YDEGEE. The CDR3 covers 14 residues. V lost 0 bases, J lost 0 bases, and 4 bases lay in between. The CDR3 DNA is TGTGCCAGCAGCTTGGATAGCTCTGGAAACACCATATATTTT. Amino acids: CASSLDSSGNTIYF.

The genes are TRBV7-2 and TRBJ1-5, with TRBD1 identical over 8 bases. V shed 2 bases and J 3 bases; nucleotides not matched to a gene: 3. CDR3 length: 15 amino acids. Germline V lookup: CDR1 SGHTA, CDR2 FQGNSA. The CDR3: CASSLYRGDNQPQHF. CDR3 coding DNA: TGTGCCAGCAGCTTATACAGGGGGGACAATCAGCCCCAGCATTTT.

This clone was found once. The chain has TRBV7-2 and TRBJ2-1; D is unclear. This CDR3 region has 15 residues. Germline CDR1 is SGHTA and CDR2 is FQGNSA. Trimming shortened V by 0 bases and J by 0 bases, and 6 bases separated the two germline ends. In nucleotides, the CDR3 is TGTGCCAGCAGCTTAGCGGCAAGCTCCTACAATGAGCAGTTCTTC. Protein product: CASSLAASSYNEQFF.

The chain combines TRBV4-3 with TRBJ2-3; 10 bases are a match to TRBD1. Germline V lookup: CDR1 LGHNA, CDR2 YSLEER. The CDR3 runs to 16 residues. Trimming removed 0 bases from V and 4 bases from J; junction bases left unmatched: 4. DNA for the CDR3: TGCGCCAGCAGCCAAGATCGGACAGGGGGAGCAGATACGCAGTATTTT. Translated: CASSQDRTGGADTQYF.

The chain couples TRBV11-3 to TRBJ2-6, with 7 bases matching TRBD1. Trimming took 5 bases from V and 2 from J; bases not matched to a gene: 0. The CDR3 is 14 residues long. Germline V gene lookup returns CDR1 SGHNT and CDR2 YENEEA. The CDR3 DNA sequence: TGTGCCAGCAGCAGGGGGCCTGGGGCCAACGTCCTGACTTTC. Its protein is CASSRGPGANVLTF.

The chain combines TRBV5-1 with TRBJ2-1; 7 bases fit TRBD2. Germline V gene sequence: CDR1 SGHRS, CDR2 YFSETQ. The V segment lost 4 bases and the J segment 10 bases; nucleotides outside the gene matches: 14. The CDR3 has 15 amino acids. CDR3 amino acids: CASSPLAARIEEQFF. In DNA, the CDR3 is TGCGCCAGCAGCCCTCTAGCGGCCCGAATTGAGGAGCAGTTCTTC.

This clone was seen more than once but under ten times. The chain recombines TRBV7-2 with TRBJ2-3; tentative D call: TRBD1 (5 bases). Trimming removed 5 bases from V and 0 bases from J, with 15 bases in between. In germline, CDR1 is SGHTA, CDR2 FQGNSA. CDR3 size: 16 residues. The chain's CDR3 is CASSPSGRGSTDTQYF. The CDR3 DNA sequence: TGTGCCAGCAGCCCATCCGGAAGGGGAAGCACAGATACGCAGTATTTT.